This is a list of T cell receptor beta chains from one sample in a study of T cell repertoires in cytomegalovirus infection. Via MiXCR, TCRdb re-called the reads, giving one row per CDR3 protein. The sample holds about 920,000 distinct CDR3 sequences, roughly 30% seen once. These TCRs' antigens remain unknown. The specimen was cultured CD8+ T cells from PBMCs, collected from culture after CMV antigen stimulation. These receptor sequences come from a human donor in good health (CMV status not recorded). Some clones in this sample may be carry-over from other donors' samples. The CDR3 runs from the conserved cysteine through the conserved F or W. The D gene is left open where the match is weak. Some rows have no size entry. The others give once, few or many, or a class for an expanded clone.

J gene | D gene | V gene | clone size | CDR3 DNA | CDR3 protein
TRBJ2-3 | NA | TRBV5-6 | many | TGTGCCAGCAGTTTAGGCACCGGGACGCAGTATTTT | CASSLGTGTQYF
TRBJ1-5 | TRBD1 | TRBV9 | NA | TGTGCCAGCAGCGGCACAGGGGGCGAGGGCAATCAGCCCCAGCATTTT | CASSGTGGEGNQPQHF
TRBJ2-5 | NA | TRBV6-4 | few | TGTGCCAGCAGTGACTCGATTCCCTCAGAGTGGGGCCGAGAAGAGACCCAGTACTTC | CASSDSIPSEWGREETQYF
TRBJ2-1 | TRBD2 | TRBV6-2/TRBV6-3 | NA | TGTGCCAGCAGACTCTTTAGCGGGGGGTTGGATGAGCAGTTCTTC | CASRLFSGGLDEQFF
TRBJ2-5 | TRBD2 | TRBV6-5 | many | TGTGCCAGCAGTTACTCGCCAGGGAAGCGGGGGGCCCAAGAGACCCAGTACTTC | CASSYSPGKRGAQETQYF
TRBJ2-3 | NA | TRBV27 | few | TGTGCCAGCCATCTCCTGGGGGCAACAGATACGCAGTATTTT | CASHLLGATDTQYF
TRBJ1-2 | NA | TRBV5-3 | NA | TGTGCCAGCAGCTCATTCGACACGATAGGCTACACCTTC | CASSSFDTIGYTF
TRBJ2-1 | TRBD2 | TRBV15 | NA | TGTGCCACCAGCAGTCTCCTCCAGGGTAGCGGGGGCACCTACAATGAGCAGTTCTTC | CATSSLLQGSGGTYNEQFF
TRBJ2-5 | NA | TRBV24-1 | NA | TGTGCCACCAGTGATCCGGGCGCCGGGGAGACCCAGTACTTC | CATSDPGAGETQYF
TRBJ2-1 | NA | TRBV24-1 | few | TGTGCCACCCAACCGCCGGGTGGGTCCTACAATGAGCAGTTCTTC | CATQPPGGSYNEQFF
TRBJ1-3 | NA | TRBV7-9 | NA | TGTGCCAGCAGCTTAGCCCAAGGGGTTGGAAACACCATATATTTT | CASSLAQGVGNTIYF
TRBJ2-2 | TRBD1 | TRBV7-3 | many | TGTGCCAGCAGCGCCTCGACAGGGGCCGGGGAGCTGTTTTTT | CASSASTGAGELFF
TRBJ2-2 | NA | TRBV4-1 | NA | TGCGCCAGCAGCCAAGATAATCTCATGGAGCTGTTCTTT | CASSQDNLMELFF
TRBJ2-1 | NA | TRBV7-2 | NA | TGTGCCAGCATCTCCCGGGACGGCCTAATCTTC | CASISRDGLIF
TRBJ1-2 | NA | TRBV6-2/TRBV6-3 | NA | TGTGCCAGCAGTTCCACCCCCTGGACGAATGGCTACACCTTC | CASSSTPWTNGYTF
TRBJ2-5 | NA | TRBV7-9 | few | TGTGCCAGCAGCTCCTACAACTTCCAAGAGACCCAGTACTTC | CASSSYNFQETQYF
TRBJ2-2 | NA | TRBV12-3/TRBV12-4 | few | TGTGCCAGCAGTTTTTTGAGGGTCCGGGAGCTGTTTTTT | CASSFLRVRELFF
TRBJ1-4 | NA | TRBV20-1 | few | TGCAGTGCTAGAGATGCGGTTTGGGCAACTAATGAAAAACTGTTTTTT | CSARDAVWATNEKLFF
TRBJ2-1 | NA | TRBV7-8 | NA | TGTGCCAGCAGCTTAAGGGGGCGGGGGTCGGGAAATGAGCAGTTCTTC | CASSLRGRGSGNEQFF
TRBJ2-7 | NA | TRBV6-2/TRBV6-3 | few | TGTGCCAGCAGTTCCACTCCGGCGGGCCTGACTCCCCTGTACGAGCAGTACTTC | CASSSTPAGLTPLYEQYF
TRBJ2-1 | TRBD2 | TRBV20-1 | few | TGCAGTGCTACCCCTTGGGGGACTAGCGGTTACAATGAGCAGTTCTTC | CSATPWGTSGYNEQFF
TRBJ1-3 | NA | TRBV7-2 | few | TGTGCCAGCAGCTTAAATCCCGCCCTCGACTTGATGGGTGGAAACACCATATATTTT | CASSLNPALDLMGGNTIYF
TRBJ2-2 | TRBD1 | TRBV9 | once | TGTGCCACCCAGGGGGCGCAAACCGGGGAGCTGTTTTTT | CATQGAQTGELFF
TRBJ1-2 | TRBD1 | TRBV28 | NA | TGTGCCAGCAGTTTGGGTGACAGGGTGGATGGCTACACCTTC | CASSLGDRVDGYTF
TRBJ2-1 | NA | TRBV6-2/TRBV6-3 | many | TGTGCCAGCAGTTACGGCGGTGAGCAGTTCTTC | CASSYGGEQFF
TRBJ2-2 | NA | TRBV7-6 | few | TGTGCCAGCAGCACTCCGGACACCGCGAACACCGGGGAGCTGTTTTTT | CASSTPDTANTGELFF
TRBJ2-2 | TRBD1 | TRBV19 | NA | TGTGCCAGTAGTATACTGGACAGGCGGAACACCGGGGAGCTGTTTTTT | CASSILDRRNTGELFF
TRBJ1-4 | NA | TRBV7-9 | NA | TGTGCCAGCAGTCCCCCGGGCCGCGGTAATGAAAAACTGTTTTTT | CASSPPGRGNEKLFF
TRBJ2-5 | NA | TRBV25-1 | NA | TGTGCCAGCAGTGAATTCAGTCAGGGAAGGACCCAGTACTTC | CASSEFSQGRTQYF
TRBJ2-3 | NA | TRBV28 | once | TGTGCCAGCAGTTTCGGGGTGTCGGGCACAGATACGCAGTATTTT | CASSFGVSGTDTQYF
TRBJ1-6 | NA | TRBV6-5 | NA | TGTGCCAGCAGACATAACCCGAATATCCGCGGGGATAATTCACCCCTCCACTTT | CASRHNPNIRGDNSPLHF
TRBJ1-1 | NA | TRBV7-2 | few | TGTGCCAGCAGCCCCTTAACTACAGGGTGGGCAGAAGCTTTCTTT | CASSPLTTGWAEAFF
TRBJ2-5 | NA | TRBV7-8 | NA | TGTGCCAGCAGCTTAGATTGGCAACAAGAGACCCAGTACTTC | CASSLDWQQETQYF
TRBJ2-2 | TRBD2 | TRBV4-2 | NA | TGTGCCAGCACCTCTTGGGGCGGGGGGGCAGAGACCGGGGAGCTGTTTTTT | CASTSWGGGAETGELFF
TRBJ2-3 | TRBD2 | TRBV27 | NA | TGTGCCAGCGGGCTAGCGGGGGCGGATACGCAGTATTTT | CASGLAGADTQYF
TRBJ2-5 | NA | TRBV7-9 | few | TGTGCCAGCTACCTGCCGGGGGCTGAGACCCAGTACTTC | CASYLPGAETQYF
TRBJ1-5 | TRBD1 | TRBV4-3 | NA | TGCGCCAGCAGCCAAGATCGGGGACAGTATAATCAGCCCCAGCATTTT | CASSQDRGQYNQPQHF
TRBJ2-1 | NA | TRBV19 | NA | TGTGTCAGTAGTGGGGAGGAGGGATTATTAATTGAGCAGTTCTTC | CVSSGEEGLLIEQFF
TRBJ1-1 | TRBD1 | TRBV12-3/TRBV12-4 | NA | TGTGCCAGCAGTATTGGACAGGGCGGATTGACTGAAGCTTTCTTT | CASSIGQGGLTEAFF
TRBJ1-1 | NA | TRBV29-1 | NA | TGCAGCGCTGCCCGGGGTCAAGCTTTCTTT | CSAARGQAFF
TRBJ2-1 | TRBD2 | TRBV27 | NA | TGTGCCAGCGTCCGAGCGGGGCCTTACAATGAGCAGTTCTTC | CASVRAGPYNEQFF
TRBJ1-2 | NA | TRBV12-3/TRBV12-4 | NA | TGTGCCAGCAGTTTAACACGGCTCTATGGCTACACCTTC | CASSLTRLYGYTF
TRBJ1-2 | NA | TRBV12-3/TRBV12-4 | many | TGTGCCAGCAATGAGGATAACTATGGCTACACCTTC | CASNEDNYGYTF
TRBJ2-7 | TRBD2 | TRBV2 | NA | TGTGCCAGCAGTGGGTCTAGCGGGGACGAGCAGTACTTC | CASSGSSGDEQYF
TRBJ1-5 | NA | TRBV12-3/TRBV12-4 | many | TGTGCCAGCAGCTTAGGAATCAATCAGCCCCAGCATTTT | CASSLGINQPQHF
TRBJ2-7 | TRBD2 | TRBV5-4 | NA | TGTGCCAGCAGCCTGGCTCATACGGGGGGACCTTTTTACGAGCAGTACTTC | CASSLAHTGGPFYEQYF
TRBJ1-6 | NA | TRBV5-4 | few | TGTGCCAGCAGCTTGGAAGGGCAAGCCTCGCCCCTCCACTTT | CASSLEGQASPLHF
TRBJ2-7 | NA | TRBV15 | NA | TGTGCCACCAGCAGAGATCGCGAGCAGTACTTC | CATSRDREQYF
TRBJ2-5 | NA | TRBV11-2 | NA | TGTGCCAGCAGCTTTCTCCAGGGGGGGTTAGAGACCCAGTACTTC | CASSFLQGGLETQYF
TRBJ2-1 | NA | TRBV14 | few | TGTGCCAGCAGCCAAGACTTCGGCCTGCCAGGTTCCTACAATGAGCAGTTCTTC | CASSQDFGLPGSYNEQFF
TRBJ2-1 | TRBD2 | TRBV2 | NA | TGTGCCAGCAGGGACCTTAGCGGGGGAGGGTATGAGCAGTTCTTC | CASRDLSGGGYEQFF
TRBJ2-1 | TRBD1 | TRBV20-1 | NA | TGCAGTGCTAGAGAGCCAGGGACAGGGAAATACAATGAGCAGTTCTTC | CSAREPGTGKYNEQFF
TRBJ2-2 | NA | TRBV7-9 | NA | TGTGCCAGCAGCTTCCATGAGCGGCTATCGAACACCGGGGAGCTGTTTTTT | CASSFHERLSNTGELFF